The sequence of this T cell receptor (beta chain) was determined in a study of CD8+CD57+ T cells in acquired aplastic anemia. As for the study in general: Sorted CD4+ plus CD8+ cells gave DNA averaging around 3.2 ug.

Profiles of TCR beta VDJ and CDR3 were generated from a genomic DNA template. TCRdb fed the reads into MiXCR, producing one record per CDR3 protein. Of about 470,000 distinct CDR3 sequences in the sample, about a third were seen once. Patients chosen for sequencing had shown CD8+CD57+ cell expansion by flow cytometry. This CDR3 has 15 residues. In germline, CDR1 is DFQATT, CDR2 SNEGSKA (reference sequence). V lost 2 bases and J lost 7, with 15 bases in between. Sequencing used sorted CD4+, CD8+, or CD8+CD57+ T cells (not recorded which) from PBMCs. V usage is TRBV20-1 and J usage is TRBJ1-6, with D tentatively TRBD1 (5 bases). The receptor's source is a human donor with aplastic anemia. As DNA, the CDR3 is TGCAGTGCTAGAAGTGGGGGAGAGGGAAATTCACCCCTCCACTTT. Protein sequence: CSARSGGEGNSPLHF.